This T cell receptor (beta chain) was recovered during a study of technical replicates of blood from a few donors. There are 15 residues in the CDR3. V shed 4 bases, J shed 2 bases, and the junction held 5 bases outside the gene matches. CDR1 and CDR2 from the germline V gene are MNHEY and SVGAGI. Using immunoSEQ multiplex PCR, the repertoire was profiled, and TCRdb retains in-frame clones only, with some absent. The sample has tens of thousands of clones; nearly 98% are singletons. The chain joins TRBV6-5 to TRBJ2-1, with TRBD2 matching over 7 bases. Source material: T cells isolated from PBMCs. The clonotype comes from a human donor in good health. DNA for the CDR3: TGTGCCAGCAGTTTTGCTAGCGGAGCCTACAATGAGCAGTTCTTC. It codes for CASSFASGAYNEQFF.